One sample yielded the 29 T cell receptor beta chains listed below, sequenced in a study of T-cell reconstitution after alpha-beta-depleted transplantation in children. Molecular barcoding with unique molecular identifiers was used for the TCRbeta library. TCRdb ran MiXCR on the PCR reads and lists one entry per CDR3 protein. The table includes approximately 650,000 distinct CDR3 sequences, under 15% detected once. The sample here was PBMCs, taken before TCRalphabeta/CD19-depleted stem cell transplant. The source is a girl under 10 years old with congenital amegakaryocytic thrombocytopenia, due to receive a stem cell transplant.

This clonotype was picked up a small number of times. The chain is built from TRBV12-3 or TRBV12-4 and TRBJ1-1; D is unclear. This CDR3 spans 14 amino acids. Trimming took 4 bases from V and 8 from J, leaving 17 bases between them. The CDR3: CASSSFIRRTEAFF. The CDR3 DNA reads TGTGCCAGCAGTTCATTTATTCGTCGGACCGAAGCTTTCTTT.

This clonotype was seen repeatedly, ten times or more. CDR3 in amino acids: CASSLWEGYEQYF. CDR3 coding DNA: TGTGCCAGCAGCCTATGGGAGGGCTACGAGCAGTACTTC. J is TRBJ2-7 and V is TRBV7-6, with 7 bases matching TRBD2. CDR3 length: 13 residues. Germline assignment: CDR1 SGHVS and CDR2 FNYEAQ. V was pared by 5 bases and J by 3 bases, with 4 bases of the junction left unmatched.

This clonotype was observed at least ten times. CDR3 coding DNA: TGTGCCAGTAGTAGTCGGATGAACACTGAAGCTTTCTTT. Translated, it gives CASSSRMNTEAFF. The chain combines TRBV19 with TRBJ1-1; no definite D call. Germline CDR1 and CDR2: LNHDA and SQIVND (reference sequence). This CDR3 has 13 residues. V was pared by 4 bases and J by 0 bases, with 6 bases between.

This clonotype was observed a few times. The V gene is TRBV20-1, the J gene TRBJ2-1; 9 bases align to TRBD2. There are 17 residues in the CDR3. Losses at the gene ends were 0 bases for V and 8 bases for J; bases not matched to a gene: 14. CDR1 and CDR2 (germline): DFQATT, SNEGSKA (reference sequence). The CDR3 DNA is TGCAGTGCTAGAGACCCTAGCGGGATTGAGCTTTTTGATGAGCAGTTCTTC. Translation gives CSARDPSGIELFDEQFF.

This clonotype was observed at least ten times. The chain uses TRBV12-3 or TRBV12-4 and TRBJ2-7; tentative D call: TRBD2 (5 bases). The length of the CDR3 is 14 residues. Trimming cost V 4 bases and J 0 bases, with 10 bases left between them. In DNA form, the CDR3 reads TGTGCCAGCAGTTCGACCGGACTCTCCTACGAGCAGTACTTC. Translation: CASSSTGLSYEQYF.

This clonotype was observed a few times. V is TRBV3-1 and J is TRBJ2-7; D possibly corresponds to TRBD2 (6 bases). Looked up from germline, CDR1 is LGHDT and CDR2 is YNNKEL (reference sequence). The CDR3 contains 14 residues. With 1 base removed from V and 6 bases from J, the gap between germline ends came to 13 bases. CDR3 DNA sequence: TGTGCCAGCAGCCAAGGAGGGACTGGTACCGAGCAGTACTTC. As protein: CASSQGGTGTEQYF.

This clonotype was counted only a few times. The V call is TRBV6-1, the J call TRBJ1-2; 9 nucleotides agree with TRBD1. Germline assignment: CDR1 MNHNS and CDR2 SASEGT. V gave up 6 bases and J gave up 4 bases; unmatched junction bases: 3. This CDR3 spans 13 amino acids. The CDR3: CASRGDRVYGYTF. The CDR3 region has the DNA TGTGCCAGCAGGGGGGACAGGGTCTATGGCTACACCTTC.

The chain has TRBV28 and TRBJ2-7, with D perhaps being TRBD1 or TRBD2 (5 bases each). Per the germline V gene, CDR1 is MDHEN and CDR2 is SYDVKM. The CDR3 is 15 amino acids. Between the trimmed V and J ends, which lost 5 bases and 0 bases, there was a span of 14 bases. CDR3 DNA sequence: TGTGCCAGCAGTACGGGACGGCATAGCTCCTACGAGCAGTACTTC. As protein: CASSTGRHSSYEQYF. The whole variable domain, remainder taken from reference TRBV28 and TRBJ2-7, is DVKVTQSSRYLVKRTGEKVFLECVQDMDHENMFWYRQDPGLGLRLIYFSYDVKMKEKGDIPEGYSVSREKKERFSLILESASTNQTSMYLCASSTGRHSSYEQYFGPGTRLTVT.

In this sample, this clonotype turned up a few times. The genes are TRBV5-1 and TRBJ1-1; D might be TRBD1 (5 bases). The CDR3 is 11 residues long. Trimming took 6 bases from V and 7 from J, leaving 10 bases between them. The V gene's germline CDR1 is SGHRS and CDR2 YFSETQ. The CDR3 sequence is CASTFQGEAFF. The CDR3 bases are TGCGCCAGCACATTTCAGGGTGAAGCTTTCTTT.

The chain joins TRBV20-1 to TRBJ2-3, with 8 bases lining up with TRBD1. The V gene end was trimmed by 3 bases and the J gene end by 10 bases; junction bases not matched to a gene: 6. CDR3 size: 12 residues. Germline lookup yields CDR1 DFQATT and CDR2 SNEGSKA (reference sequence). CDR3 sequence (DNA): TGCAGTGCTAGCCTCCGGGACAGGCCGCAGTATTTT. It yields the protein CSASLRDRPQYF.

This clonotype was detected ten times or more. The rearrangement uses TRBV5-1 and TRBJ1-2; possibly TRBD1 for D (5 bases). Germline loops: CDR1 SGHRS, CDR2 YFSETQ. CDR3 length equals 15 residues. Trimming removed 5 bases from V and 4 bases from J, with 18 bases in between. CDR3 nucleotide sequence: TGCGCCAGCAGTCTAGGACACGAATCAGCCTATGGCTACACCTTC. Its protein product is CASSLGHESAYGYTF.

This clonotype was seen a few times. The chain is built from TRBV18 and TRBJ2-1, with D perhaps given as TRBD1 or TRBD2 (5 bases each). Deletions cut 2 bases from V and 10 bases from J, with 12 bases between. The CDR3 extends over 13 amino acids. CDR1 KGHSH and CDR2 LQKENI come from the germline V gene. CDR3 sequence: CASSPSLGEEQFF. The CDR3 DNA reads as TGTGCCAGCTCACCATCTCTAGGGGAGGAGCAGTTCTTC.

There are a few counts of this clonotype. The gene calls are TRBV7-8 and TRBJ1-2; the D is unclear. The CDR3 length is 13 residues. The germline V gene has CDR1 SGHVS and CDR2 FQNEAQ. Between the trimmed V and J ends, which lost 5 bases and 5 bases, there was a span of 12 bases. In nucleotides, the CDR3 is TGTGCCAGCAGCCATGGCTGGGAATATGGCTACACCTTC. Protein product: CASSHGWEYGYTF.

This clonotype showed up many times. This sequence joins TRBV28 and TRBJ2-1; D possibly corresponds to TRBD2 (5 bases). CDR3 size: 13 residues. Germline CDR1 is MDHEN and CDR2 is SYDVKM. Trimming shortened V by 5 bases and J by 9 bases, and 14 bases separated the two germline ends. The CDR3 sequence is CASSMGREIEQFF. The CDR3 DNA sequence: TGTGCCAGCAGTATGGGTCGGGAAATTGAGCAGTTCTTC. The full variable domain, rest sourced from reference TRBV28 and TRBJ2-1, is DVKVTQSSRYLVKRTGEKVFLECVQDMDHENMFWYRQDPGLGLRLIYFSYDVKMKEKGDIPEGYSVSREKKERFSLILESASTNQTSMYLCASSMGREIEQFFGPGTRLTVL.

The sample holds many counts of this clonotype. The CDR3 protein is CASSQGKVEQFF. The CDR3 DNA sequence: TGTGCCAGCAGCCAAGGGAAGGTTGAGCAGTTCTTC. The J gene is TRBJ2-1, the V gene TRBV3-1; D gene ambiguous. The CDR3 sequence is 12 residues long. Trimming pared 1 base from V and 9 bases from J, leaving 7 bases between. Germline CDR1 reads LGHDT; CDR2 reads YNNKEL (reference sequence).

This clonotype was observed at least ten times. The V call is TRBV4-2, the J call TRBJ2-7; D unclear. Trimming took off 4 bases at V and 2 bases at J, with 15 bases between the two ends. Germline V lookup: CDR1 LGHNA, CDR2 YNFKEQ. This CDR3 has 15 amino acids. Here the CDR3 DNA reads TGTGCCAGCAGCCGAAAGAAGGGCGCACCCTACGAGCAGTACTTC. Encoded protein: CASSRKKGAPYEQYF.

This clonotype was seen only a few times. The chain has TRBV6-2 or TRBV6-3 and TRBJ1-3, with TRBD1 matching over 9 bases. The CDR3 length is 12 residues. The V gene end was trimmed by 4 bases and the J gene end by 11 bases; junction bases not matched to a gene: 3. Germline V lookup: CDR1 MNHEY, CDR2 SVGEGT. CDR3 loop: CASSFRQGAIYF. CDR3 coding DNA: TGTGCCAGCAGTTTTCGACAGGGGGCCATATATTTT.

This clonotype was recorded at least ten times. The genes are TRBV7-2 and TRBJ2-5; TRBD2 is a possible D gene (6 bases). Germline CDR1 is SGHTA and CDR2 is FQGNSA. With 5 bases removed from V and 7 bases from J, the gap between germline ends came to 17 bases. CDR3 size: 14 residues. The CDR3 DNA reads TGTGCCAGCAGCCTCCTTAGCGGTCCGTGGACCCAGTACTTC. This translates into CASSLLSGPWTQYF.

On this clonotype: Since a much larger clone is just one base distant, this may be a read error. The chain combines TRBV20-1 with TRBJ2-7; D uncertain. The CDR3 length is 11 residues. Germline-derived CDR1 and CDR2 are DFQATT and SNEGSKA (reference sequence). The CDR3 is CRAVVSYEQYF. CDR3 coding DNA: TGCAGAGCCGTAGTCTCCTACGAGCAGTACTTC.

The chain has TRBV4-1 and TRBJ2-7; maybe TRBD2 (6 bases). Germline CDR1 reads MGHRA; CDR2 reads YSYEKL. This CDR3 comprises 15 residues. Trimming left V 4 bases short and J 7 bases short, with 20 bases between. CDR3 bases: TGCGCCAGCAGCCCTTTGGGACTCAGTGCATGGGAGCAGTACTTC. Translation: CASSPLGLSAWEQYF.

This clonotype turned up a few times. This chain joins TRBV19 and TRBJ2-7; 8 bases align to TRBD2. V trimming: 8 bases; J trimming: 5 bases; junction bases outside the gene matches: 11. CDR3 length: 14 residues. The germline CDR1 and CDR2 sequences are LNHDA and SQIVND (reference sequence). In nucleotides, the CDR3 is TGTGCCAGTGGGTTCAGCGGGAGATCGAACGAGCAGTACTTC. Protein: CASGFSGRSNEQYF. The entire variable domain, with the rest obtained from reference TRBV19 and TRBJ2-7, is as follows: DGGITQSPKYLFRKEGQNVTLSCEQNLNHDAMYWYRQDPGQGLRLIYYSQIVNDFQKGDIAEGYSVSREKKESFPLTVTSAQKNPTAFYLCASGFSGRSNEQYFGPGTRLTVT.

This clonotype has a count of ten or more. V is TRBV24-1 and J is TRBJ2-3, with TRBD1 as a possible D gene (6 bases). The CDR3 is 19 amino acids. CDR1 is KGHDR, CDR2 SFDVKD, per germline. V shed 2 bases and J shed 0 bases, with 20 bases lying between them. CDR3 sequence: CATSDSQTQQGVSTDTQYF. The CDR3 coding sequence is TGTGCCACCAGTGATTCCCAAACCCAACAGGGTGTGAGCACAGATACGCAGTATTTT.

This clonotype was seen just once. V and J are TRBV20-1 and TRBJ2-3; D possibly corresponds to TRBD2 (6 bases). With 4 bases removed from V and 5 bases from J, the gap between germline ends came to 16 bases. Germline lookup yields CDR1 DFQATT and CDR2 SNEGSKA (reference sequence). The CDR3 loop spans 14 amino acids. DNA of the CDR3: TGCAGTGCTATCGATTCGCGGGGTGTAGATACGCAGTATTTT. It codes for CSAIDSRGVDTQYF.

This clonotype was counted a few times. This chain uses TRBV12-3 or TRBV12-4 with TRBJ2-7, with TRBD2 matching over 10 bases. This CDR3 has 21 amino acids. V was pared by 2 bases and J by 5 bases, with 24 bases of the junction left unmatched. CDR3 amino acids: CASSLHGRGLAGDAADHEQYF. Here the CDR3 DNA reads TGTGCCAGCAGTTTACATGGTCGAGGTCTAGCGGGAGACGCTGCAGATCACGAGCAGTACTTC.

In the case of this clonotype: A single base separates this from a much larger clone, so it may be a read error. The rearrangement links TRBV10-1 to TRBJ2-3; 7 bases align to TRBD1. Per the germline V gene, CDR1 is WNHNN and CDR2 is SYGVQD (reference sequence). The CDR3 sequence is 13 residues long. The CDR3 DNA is TGCGCCAGCAGCAAGACAGGGTTAGATACGCGGTATTTT. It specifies CASSKTGLDTRYF.

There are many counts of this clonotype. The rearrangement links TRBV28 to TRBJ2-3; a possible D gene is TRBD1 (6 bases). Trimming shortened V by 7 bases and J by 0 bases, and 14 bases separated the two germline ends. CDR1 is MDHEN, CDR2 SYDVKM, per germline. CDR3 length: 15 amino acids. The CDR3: CASKEQGSSTDTQYF. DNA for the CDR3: TGTGCCAGCAAAGAACAGGGATCTAGCACAGATACGCAGTATTTT.

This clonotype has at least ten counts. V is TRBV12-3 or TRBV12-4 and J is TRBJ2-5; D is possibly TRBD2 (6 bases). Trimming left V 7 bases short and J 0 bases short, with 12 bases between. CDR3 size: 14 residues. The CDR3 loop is CASKLAHYQETQYF. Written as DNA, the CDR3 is TGTGCCAGCAAGCTAGCGCACTACCAAGAGACCCAGTACTTC.

The CDR3 reads CASSLAGTVVTGELFF. CDR3 in DNA: TGCGCCAGCAGCTTGGCGGGGACAGTGGTCACCGGGGAGCTGTTTTTT. This chain joins TRBV5-1 and TRBJ2-2, with 7 bases fitting TRBD1. V lost 0 bases and J lost 4; bases outside the gene matches: 6. This CDR3 contains 16 residues. Germline CDR1 reads SGHRS; CDR2 reads YFSETQ.

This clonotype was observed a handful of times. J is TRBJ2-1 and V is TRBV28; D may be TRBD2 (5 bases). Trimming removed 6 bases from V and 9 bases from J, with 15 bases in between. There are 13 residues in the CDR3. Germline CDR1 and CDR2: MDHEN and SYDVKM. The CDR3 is CASSHRRLPEQFF. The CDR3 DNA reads TGTGCCAGCAGCCATAGGCGACTACCTGAGCAGTTCTTC.